The 23 T cell receptor beta chains below all came from one sample that was sequenced in a study of response to subunit inactivated influenza vaccine. TCRdb passed the RT-PCR reads through MiXCR, listing each CDR3 protein once. Of about 520,000 distinct CDR3 sequences in the sample, 25% are singletons; the top ten hold over 1.5%. Here the sequenced sample was CD4+ T cells sorted from PBMCs, taken about 5 days after vaccination. Every receptor here comes from a man aged 45-60 years who received an inactivated influenza vaccine.

The genes are TRBV12-3 or TRBV12-4 and TRBJ2-7; D is uncertain. The germline V and J ends were trimmed by 5 bases and 5 bases, with 13 bases remaining between them. The CDR3 length is 13 residues. CDR3 sequence: CASSRRTANEQYF. The CDR3 nucleotides read TGTGCCAGCAGTCGACGGACCGCCAACGAGCAGTACTTC.

The gene calls are TRBV27 and TRBJ2-1, with 9 bases aligning to TRBD1. The CDR3 length is 15 residues. V lost 1 base to trimming and J lost 10 bases; unmatched junction nucleotides: 8. Germline assignment: CDR1 MNHEY and CDR2 SMNVEV (reference sequence). CDR3: CASSLWGTGSYEQFF. The CDR3, as DNA: TGTGCCAGCAGTTTATGGGGGACAGGGAGTTACGAGCAGTTCTTC.

This chain connects TRBV7-3 to TRBJ2-3, with D hard to call. Trimming removed 5 bases from V and 0 bases from J, with 15 bases in between. Germline values: CDR1 SGHTA, CDR2 FQGTGA. This CDR3 has 16 amino acids. The CDR3: CASSPAGGVSTDTQYF. Here the CDR3 DNA reads TGTGCCAGCAGCCCCGCTGGTGGGGTTAGCACAGATACGCAGTATTTT.

This clonotype was recorded a few times. This rearrangement joins TRBV5-1 to TRBJ2-3; D is undetermined. The V end lost 4 bases, the J end lost 5 bases, and 14 bases lay between the germline ends. Looked up from germline, CDR1 is SGHRS and CDR2 is YFSETQ. The CDR3 has 14 residues. The CDR3 protein is CASSPRRLGDTQYF. CDR3 coding DNA: TGCGCCAGCAGCCCTCGACGACTGGGAGATACGCAGTATTTT. The full variable domain, completed using reference TRBV5-1 and TRBJ2-3, is KAGVTQTPRYLIKTRGQQVTLSCSPISGHRSVSWYQQTPGQGLQFLFEYFSETQRNKGNFPGRFSGRQFSNSRSEMNVSTLELGDSALYLCASSPRRLGDTQYFGPGTRLTVL.

This clonotype was seen a handful of times. This chain connects TRBV11-2 to TRBJ2-5; TRBD2 matches at 10 bases. Germline trimming cut 5 bases from V and 5 bases from J; bases unmatched to any gene: 8. Germline V gene sequence: CDR1 SGHAT, CDR2 FQNNGV. The CDR3 is made up of 15 amino acids. The chain's CDR3 is CASSETSGAGETQYF. The CDR3 DNA is TGTGCCAGCAGCGAAACTAGCGGGGCCGGGGAGACCCAGTACTTC.

On this clonotype itself: An end of the junction does not agree with germline; a read error may underlie this. The chain uses TRBV20-1 and TRBJ2-3; 7 bases line up with TRBD2. CDR3 length equals 16 residues. Germline V gene data show CDR1 as DFQATT and CDR2 as SNEGSKA (reference sequence). The CDR3 region is CCARAPSGASTDTQYF. Here the CDR3 DNA reads TGCTGTGCTAGAGCCCCTAGCGGAGCTAGCACAGATACGCAGTATTTT.

This clonotype was seen more than once but under ten times. The chain links TRBV10-3 to TRBJ2-1; 9 bases align to TRBD1. V lost 3 bases, J lost 4 bases, and 7 bases stayed unmatched. Germline V gives CDR1 ENHRY, CDR2 SYGVKD. CDR3 length equals 16 residues. The CDR3 DNA is TGTGCCATCAGTGATATGGGGACAGGGAAATACAATGAGCAGTTCTTC. Translated, it gives CAISDMGTGKYNEQFF.

This clonotype was seen only a few times. The V gene is TRBV10-3, the J gene TRBJ1-1; D unresolved. Trimming stripped 6 bases from V and 2 bases from J, with 10 bases between. Germline loops: CDR1 ENHRY, CDR2 SYGVKD. The CDR3 extends over 13 amino acids. The CDR3 nucleotides are TGTGCCATCAGCAGGAGCGAAAACACTGAAGCTTTCTTT. It yields the protein CAISRSENTEAFF.

This clonotype was recorded a few times. The chain has TRBV25-1 and TRBJ2-5, with D perhaps matching TRBD1 (6 bases). Germline CDR1 reads MGHDK; CDR2 reads SYGVNS. The CDR3 covers 14 residues. V was trimmed by 2 bases and J by 2 bases, leaving 9 bases between them. The CDR3 bases are TGTGCCAGCAGTGAAGGCGGACAGCAAGAGACCCAGTACTTC. Its translation: CASSEGGQQETQYF.

This chain links TRBV3-1 with TRBJ2-1; 11 nucleotides align to TRBD2. The CDR3 runs to 13 residues. V lost 4 bases, J lost 16 bases, and 9 bases stayed unmatched. Germline loops: CDR1 LGHDT, CDR2 YNNKEL (reference sequence). The CDR3 nucleotides read TGTGCCAGCAGCCCAGGAACTAGCGGGGGTGGATTCTTC. Amino acids: CASSPGTSGGGFF.

This clonotype appeared a few times. The chain is built from TRBV27 and TRBJ1-6; unclear D gene. The CDR3 covers 13 residues. CDR1 is MNHEY, CDR2 SMNVEV, per germline (reference sequence). Trimming pared 9 bases from V and 1 base from J, leaving 7 bases between. The CDR3 nucleotides are TGTGCCAGGTCTAGTTCCTATAATTCACCCCTCCACTTT. It codes for CARSSSYNSPLHF.

This clonotype was seen a few times. The chain combines TRBV12-3 or TRBV12-4 with TRBJ1-4; 8 bases align to TRBD1. CDR3 size: 15 residues. V shed 6 bases and J 3 bases; nucleotides not matched to a gene: 6. The CDR3 DNA sequence: TGTGCCAGCAGGCTCACAGGGGGGCCTAATGAAAAACTGTTTTTT. It yields the protein CASRLTGGPNEKLFF.

This clonotype came up a few times. The genes are TRBV12-3 or TRBV12-4 and TRBJ2-1, with TRBD2 identical over 7 bases. This CDR3 has 15 amino acids. Trimming removed 1 base from V and 5 bases from J; junction bases left unmatched: 5. This CDR3 reads CASSLGGSLDNEQFF. The CDR3, as DNA: TGTGCCAGCAGTTTAGGCGGGAGTTTGGACAATGAGCAGTTCTTC.

This clonotype was observed at least ten times. The V and J genes are TRBV7-2 and TRBJ2-3, with TRBD2 matching over 8 bases. Germline CDR1 and CDR2: SGHTA and FQGNSA. The CDR3 is 17 amino acids. V shed 5 bases, J shed 3 bases, and the junction held 13 bases outside the gene matches. CDR3 region: CASSPSALAGRTDTQYF. The CDR3 DNA reads TGTGCCAGCAGCCCTAGCGCATTAGCGGGGAGAACAGATACGCAGTATTTT.

The rearrangement joins TRBV7-2 to TRBJ2-5; no clear D. Trimming pared 3 bases from V and 2 bases from J, leaving 10 bases between. Germline lookup yields CDR1 SGHTA and CDR2 FQGNSA. The CDR3 has 14 amino acids. This CDR3 is CASSFQSTQETQYF. The CDR3 nucleotides are TGTGCCAGCAGCTTCCAAAGCACTCAAGAGACCCAGTACTTC.

The chain combines TRBV20-1 with TRBJ2-1; 7 bases are a match to TRBD1. The CDR3 runs 14 residues. From germline, CDR1 is DFQATT and CDR2 SNEGSKA (reference sequence). V dropped 0 bases and J dropped 6; count of bases not matched to a gene: 5. The CDR3 bases are TGCAGTGCTAGAGATAGGGGGCCTACCAATGAGCAGTTCTTC. It specifies CSARDRGPTNEQFF.

The chain combines TRBV6-2 or TRBV6-3 with TRBJ2-3; 10 positions match TRBD2. The junction had 5 bases not matched to a gene; V was cut back by 0 bases and J by 2 bases. Germline CDR1 reads MNHEY; CDR2 reads SVGEGT. The length of the CDR3 is 17 residues. CDR3 amino acids: CASSYSPAGGLTDTQYF. Written as DNA, the CDR3 is TGTGCCAGCAGTTACTCCCCAGCGGGGGGGCTCACAGATACGCAGTATTTT.

This chain joins TRBV19 and TRBJ2-7, with TRBD1 identical over 11 bases. The CDR3 length is 14 residues. V trimming: 3 bases; J trimming: 5 bases; junction bases outside the gene matches: 3. Germline CDR1 reads LNHDA; CDR2 reads SQIVND (reference sequence). The CDR3 loop reads CASSIPGQGDEQYF. The CDR3 bases are TGTGCCAGTAGTATTCCGGGACAGGGGGACGAGCAGTACTTC.

A few counts support this clonotype. The V call is TRBV20-1, the J call TRBJ2-7, with TRBD1 matching 9 bases. Per the germline V gene, CDR1 is DFQATT and CDR2 is SNEGSKA (reference sequence). V lost 5 bases, J lost 5 bases, and 7 bases stayed unmatched. The CDR3 has 13 residues. CDR3 sequence reads: CSAVQGARDEQYF. DNA of the CDR3: TGCAGTGCTGTACAGGGGGCTCGGGACGAGCAGTACTTC.

This clonotype has a handful of counts. The gene calls are TRBV20-1 and TRBJ2-2; D not resolved. Trimming took 3 bases from V and 4 from J, leaving 3 bases between them. CDR3 size: 11 residues. Germline V gene lookup returns CDR1 DFQATT and CDR2 SNEGSKA (reference sequence). The CDR3 reads CSARGTGELFF. CDR3 nucleotides: TGCAGTGCTAGGGGCACCGGGGAGCTGTTTTTT.

This clonotype came up a few times. The chain has TRBV5-1 and TRBJ2-1; tentative D call: TRBD1 (7 bases). CDR3 length equals 16 residues. Germline assignment: CDR1 SGHRS and CDR2 YFSETQ. V was cut by 5 bases and J by 1 base, with 16 bases left in between. The CDR3 region has the DNA TGCGCCAGCAGTCAGGGGGGTTTCACATCCTACAATGAGCAGTTCTTC. This translates into CASSQGGFTSYNEQFF.

The chain has TRBV7-2 and TRBJ2-7; TRBD2 matches 8 bases. CDR3 length: 12 residues. V lost 5 bases, J lost 6 bases, and 3 bases stayed unmatched. Germline loops: CDR1 SGHTA, CDR2 FQGNSA. The CDR3 here is CASSQTSGEQYF. CDR3 DNA: TGTGCCAGCAGCCAAACTAGCGGCGAGCAGTACTTC.

This clonotype was observed a handful of times. The V call is TRBV27, the J call TRBJ2-5; TRBD1 is a possible D gene (6 bases). Germline V gene data show CDR1 as MNHEY and CDR2 as SMNVEV (reference sequence). The CDR3 spans 13 residues. The V end was cut by 5 bases, the J end by 3 bases, with 10 bases between. As DNA, the CDR3 is TGTGCCAGCAGTCAGGGACACAAAGAGACCCAGTACTTC. Protein product: CASSQGHKETQYF.